These T cell receptor beta chains were read from a single sample in a study of blood T cells in healthy people across ages. From the 5' RACE reads, TCRdb called clonotypes with MiXCR, one entry per CDR3 protein. The profile shows under 700,000 distinct CDR3 sequences, 24% of them singletons. The same specimen was also included in a second study, on T cells of mothers and their children.

The sample consisted of blood. These receptors were collected from a boy between 10 and 17 years old in good health. Each CDR3 is given with its conserved first and last residue. A D gene is named only where the DNA matches it firmly. Size is omitted from some rows. Given values are once, few, many or a class for expanded clones.

>TRBV6-5|15|TRBJ2-5|few|.
CASSYSSAGTETQYF
TGTGCCAGCAGTTACTCCTCCGCGGGAACAGAGACCCAGTACTTC
>TRBV4-2|19|TRBJ2-5|few|TRBD2
CASSLTTGTSGGWQETQYF
TGTGCCAGCAGCCTAACAACCGGGACTAGCGGGGGGTGGCAAGAGACCCAGTACTTC
>TRBV15|14|TRBJ2-3|.|.
CATSGQFGRDTQYF
TGTGCCACCAGCGGCCAGTTTGGGAGGGATACGCAGTATTTT
>TRBV12-3/TRBV12-4|11|TRBJ2-2|few|.
CATKGVGELFF
TGTGCCACCAAGGGGGTCGGGGAGCTGTTTTTT
>TRBV28|18|TRBJ2-6|few|TRBD1
CASSFRDRGLSGANVLTF
TGTGCCAGCAGTTTTAGGGACAGGGGGCTCTCTGGGGCCAACGTCCTGACTTTC
>TRBV19|15|TRBJ1-1|.|.
CASSISSVVNTEAFF
TGTGCCAGTAGTATATCATCCGTGGTGAACACTGAAGCTTTCTTT
>TRBV7-9|14|TRBJ2-1|.|.
CASSPYRQYNEQFF
TGTGCCAGCAGCCCATACCGACAGTACAATGAGCAGTTCTTC
>TRBV4-1|15|TRBJ2-3|few|.
CASSQDWGGGDTQYF
TGCGCCAGCAGCCAAGACTGGGGGGGCGGAGATACGCAGTATTTT
>TRBV12-3/TRBV12-4|13|TRBJ2-3|.|.
CASSLTSGDTQYF
TGTGCCAGCAGTCTGACCAGTGGAGATACGCAGTATTTT
>TRBV4-1|17|TRBJ1-4|.|.
CASSQGAVPHTNEKLFF
TGCGCCAGCAGCCAAGGAGCGGTTCCCCACACTAATGAAAAACTGTTTTTT
>TRBV5-8|16|TRBJ2-5|.|TRBD2
CASSRGLAGGKETQYF
TGTGCCAGCAGCCGTGGACTAGCGGGAGGCAAAGAGACCCAGTACTTC
>TRBV14|15|TRBJ2-1|few|.
CASSRDAGSYNEQFF
TGTGCCAGCAGCCGGGACGCGGGCTCCTACAATGAGCAGTTCTTC
>TRBV5-5|16|TRBJ2-5|once|TRBD1
CASSWAGQGVLETQYF
TGTGCCAGCAGCTGGGCGGGACAGGGGGTTTTGGAGACCCAGTACTTC
>TRBV7-3|15|TRBJ1-3|few|.
CASSLNSGAGNTIYF
TGTGCCAGCAGCTTAAACTCGGGAGCTGGAAACACCATATATTTT
>TRBV27|17|TRBJ1-4|.|.
CASSSDGTAMITEKLFF
TGTGCCAGCAGTTCCGACGGCACGGCGATGATTACTGAAAAACTGTTTTTT
>TRBV20-1|11|TRBJ2-3|.|TRBD1
CSASDRGTQYF
TGCAGTGCTAGCGACAGGGGAACGCAGTATTTT
>TRBV4-3|14|TRBJ2-7|.|.
CASSQGRPSYEQYF
TGCGCCAGCAGCCAAGGACGGCCTTCCTACGAGCAGTACTTC
>TRBV12-3/TRBV12-4|15|TRBJ2-7|.|.
CASSFGTVSSYEQYF
TGTGCCAGCAGTTTTGGGACGGTGAGCTCCTACGAGCAGTACTTC
>TRBV28|14|TRBJ1-2|.|TRBD1
CASSLDGTGDGYTF
TGTGCCAGCAGTTTAGACGGGACAGGGGATGGCTACACCTTC
>TRBV20-1|12|TRBJ2-1|.|TRBD2
CSVAGEKHEQFF
TGCAGTGTGGCGGGAGAGAAGCATGAGCAGTTCTTC
>TRBV6-5|15|TRBJ2-2|.|.
CASSLNGANTGELFF
TGTGCCAGCAGCCTTAACGGGGCGAACACCGGGGAGCTGTTTTTT
>TRBV29-1|13|TRBJ1-1|few|TRBD1
CSVGKDRGTEAFF
TGCAGCGTTGGAAAGGACAGGGGCACTGAAGCTTTCTTT
>TRBV14|17|TRBJ2-1|many|.
CASAGTGIFSSYNEQFF
TGTGCCAGCGCCGGGACGGGGATCTTTAGCTCCTACAATGAGCAGTTCTTC
>TRBV28|20|TRBJ1-1|few|TRBD1
CASSYQGAREFIMEGTEAFF
TGTGCCAGCAGTTACCAGGGGGCGCGAGAATTTATCATGGAGGGCACTGAAGCTTTCTTT
>TRBV7-9|16|TRBJ1-6|few|TRBD1
CASSPRTGAYNSPLHF
TGTGCCAGCAGCCCTCGGACAGGGGCATATAATTCACCCCTCCACTTT
>TRBV7-9|15|TRBJ2-7|.|TRBD1
CASSSLTGSVYEQYF
TGTGCCAGCAGCTCCTTGACAGGGTCGGTCTACGAGCAGTACTTC
>TRBV4-2|14|TRBJ2-7|.|TRBD2
CASSHSGLDGEQYF
TGTGCCAGCAGCCACTCTGGACTAGATGGCGAGCAGTACTTC
>TRBV10-3|15|TRBJ1-2|.|TRBD1
CAISGRDRASYGYTF
TGTGCCATCAGTGGGCGGGACAGGGCTAGCTATGGCTACACCTTC
>TRBV25-1|17|TRBJ1-1|.|TRBD1
CASRGDRGLAVNTEAFF
TGTGCCAGCAGGGGGGACAGGGGATTAGCGGTGAACACTGAAGCTTTCTTT
>TRBV7-9|15|TRBJ2-2|.|.
CASSYRPVNTGEPFF
TGTGCCAGCAGCTACCGACCGGTAAACACCGGGGAGCCGTTTTTT
>TRBV7-2|14|TRBJ1-1|.|.
CASSLGPGQAEAFF
TGTGCCAGCAGCTTAGGACCAGGGCAGGCCGAAGCTTTCTTT
>TRBV28|15|TRBJ2-5|.|TRBD1
CASLSPGQGMETQYF
TGTGCCAGCCTCTCTCCGGGACAGGGGATGGAGACCCAGTACTTC
>TRBV7-2|12|TRBJ2-5|.|.
CASSTPPKTQYF
TGTGCCAGCAGCACCCCGCCCAAGACCCAGTACTTC
>TRBV20-1|14|TRBJ1-4|.|.
CSAPPQGWGEKLFF
TGCAGTGCTCCCCCACAGGGCTGGGGGGAAAAACTGTTTTTT
>TRBV20-1|11|TRBJ2-7|.|.
CSARISYEQYF
TGCAGTGCTAGAATCTCCTACGAGCAGTACTTC
>TRBV5-1|13|TRBJ2-5|few|.
CASRGQGAETQYF
TGCGCCAGCAGAGGTCAGGGAGCAGAGACCCAGTACTTC
>TRBV18|13|TRBJ2-1|.|TRBD1
CASSLGQINEQFF
TGTGCCAGCTCATTGGGACAGATTAATGAGCAGTTCTTC